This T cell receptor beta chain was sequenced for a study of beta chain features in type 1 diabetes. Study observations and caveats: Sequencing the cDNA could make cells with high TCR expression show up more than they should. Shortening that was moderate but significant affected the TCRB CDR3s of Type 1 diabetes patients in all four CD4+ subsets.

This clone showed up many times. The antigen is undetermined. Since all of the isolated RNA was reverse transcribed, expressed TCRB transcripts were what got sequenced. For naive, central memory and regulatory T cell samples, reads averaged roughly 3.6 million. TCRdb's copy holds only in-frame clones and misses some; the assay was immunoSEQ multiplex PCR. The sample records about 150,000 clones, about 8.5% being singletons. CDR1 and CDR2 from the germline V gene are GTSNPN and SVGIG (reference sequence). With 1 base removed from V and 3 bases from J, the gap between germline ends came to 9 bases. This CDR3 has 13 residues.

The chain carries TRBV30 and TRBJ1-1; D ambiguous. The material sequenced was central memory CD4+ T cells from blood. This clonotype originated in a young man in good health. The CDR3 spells CAWSGQADTEAFF. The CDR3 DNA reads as TGTGCCTGGAGTGGGCAGGCTGACACTGAAGCTTTCTTT.